Listed here are 30 T cell receptor beta chains from one sample, sequenced in a study of T cells in women clearing cervical HPV infection. TCRdb's table, derived via immunoSEQ multiplex PCR, lists solely in-frame clones and lacks some. This sample carries 25,000 to 35,000 clones, with approximately 2.8% going to the ten biggest clones. Sequencing was done on a sample of blood buffy coat. The receptors come from a woman aged 18-70 years with a cervical HPV16 infection that either progressed to CIN3+ or cleared (not recorded which).

With regard to this clone: The read gets to within 3 residues of the CDR3 end, and the germline J gene fills in the rest. This chain uses TRBV5-1 with TRBJ2-1, with 11 bases fitting TRBD2. The CDR3 spans 16 residues. Germline CDR1 is SGHRS and CDR2 is YFSETQ. Losses at the gene ends were 0 bases for V and 3 bases for J; bases not matched to a gene: 2. CDR3 bases read: TGCGCCAGCAGCTTGGCCGGGACTAGCGGCTACAATGAG. As protein: CASSLAGTSGYNE. The CDR3 in its entirety is CASSLAGTSGYNEQFF.

Points on this clone: The CDR3 end falls 3 residues outside the read, so it is completed with the germline J gene. The chain is built from TRBV5-1 and TRBJ2-5; 7 bases fit TRBD2. After removal of 4 bases from V and 5 bases from J, the junction contained 8 bases not matched to a gene. This CDR3 spans 14 amino acids. Germline CDR1 is SGHRS and CDR2 is YFSETQ. Partial CDR3 DNA: TGCGCCAGCAGCGCCGGGACTACGGAGGAGACC. It translates to CASSAGTTEET. The entire CDR3 protein reads CASSAGTTEETQYF.

In the case of this clone: The CDR3 is cut off 3 residues early in the read; its end comes from the germline J gene. This chain links TRBV29-1 with TRBJ1-2, with D possibly matching TRBD1 (6 bases). The CDR3 runs to 11 residues. Germline V gene data show CDR1 as SQVTM and CDR2 as ANQGSEA. This CDR3 reads CSVDGGYDYTF. Incomplete CDR3 DNA: TGCAGCGTTGATGGGGGCTACGAC.

On this clone: Read sequence stops 3 residues before the CDR3 end, and the germline J gene provides the missing end. The V gene is TRBV13, the J gene TRBJ2-7, with D hard to call. The CDR3 has 13 residues. Germline V gene lookup returns CDR1 PRHDT and CDR2 FYEKMQ (reference sequence). Trimming shortened V by 4 bases and J by 1 base, and 8 bases separated the two germline ends. The CDR3 reads CASSSRKSYEQYF. CDR3 bases read: TGTGCCAGCAGCTCTAGAAAGTCCTACGAG.

Comments on this clone: The read ends 3 residues early relative to the CDR3; the germline J gene fills the gap. The chain uses TRBV5-1 and TRBJ2-3, with D tentatively TRBD1 (6 bases). Germline V gene data show CDR1 as SGHRS and CDR2 as YFSETQ. The CDR3 has 14 amino acids. Trimming removed 5 bases from V and 0 bases from J, with 10 bases in between. The CDR3 DNA, read in part, is TGCGCCAGCAGGGTGCAGGGGAGCACAGATACG. It is translated as CASRVQGSTDT. The complete CDR3 protein is CASRVQGSTDTQYF.

Points on this clone: The CDR3 end is not reached by the read, which stops 3 residues before it; the germline J gene fills it in. This sequence joins TRBV6-2 or TRBV6-3 and TRBJ2-5; 12 bases agree with TRBD2. Unmatched junction bases numbered 7, after V lost 4 bases and J lost 7 bases. Germline V CDR1 and CDR2: MNHEY, SVGEGT. This CDR3 has 15 amino acids. Incomplete CDR3 DNA: TGTGCCAGCAGTTCCTCTAGCGGGGGGGCTGGGACC. Translation gives CASSSSSGGAGT. The full CDR3 protein is CASSSSSGGAGTQYF.

For this clone: The read finishes 3 residues shy of the CDR3 end, and the germline J gene is used to complete it. The genes are TRBV6-1 and TRBJ2-2; 7 bases fit TRBD1. This CDR3 comprises 15 residues. Looked up from germline, CDR1 is MNHNS and CDR2 is SASEGT. CDR3 in amino acids: CASSEYRGGNEKLFF. The CDR3 bases that were read are TGTGCCAGCAGTGAGTACAGGGGTGGCAATGAAAAG.

This clone is medium-sized (0.01 to 0.1%) by frequency. The sequenced fragment ends 3 residues before the CDR3 boundary, so the rest is inferred from the germline J gene. The chain joins TRBV29-1 to TRBJ2-5, with D perhaps TRBD1 (6 bases). The V and J ends lost 2 bases and 4 bases respectively, with 14 bases between them. The CDR3 is 14 residues long. Germline values: CDR1 SQVTM, CDR2 ANQGSEA. The sequenced CDR3 bases are TGCAGCGTTGAAAACTGGGGGCGCAGAGAGACC. Translating it yields CSVENWGRRET. The CDR3 in full is CSVENWGRRETQYF.

Details on this clone: The CDR3 is cut off 3 residues early in the read; its end comes from the germline J gene. The chain couples TRBV20-1 to TRBJ2-2, with a tentative D call TRBD2 (7 bases). Trimming stripped 0 bases from V and 7 bases from J, with 15 bases between. Germline assignment: CDR1 DFQATT and CDR2 SNEGSKA (reference sequence). The CDR3 is made up of 15 amino acids. The sequenced CDR3 bases are TGCAGTGCTAGAGAGTTGGGGGGGGGCCACGGGGAG. It encodes CSARELGGGHGE. The CDR3 reads in full as CSARELGGGHGELFF.

Details on this clone: With the read ending 3 residues before the CDR3 end, the germline J gene is used to fill in that end. V is TRBV15 and J is TRBJ2-5; 7 bases align to TRBD1. Per the germline V gene, CDR1 is LNHNV and CDR2 is YYDKDF (reference sequence). The V and J ends lost 1 base and 0 bases, in that order; junction bases with no gene match: 5. The CDR3 runs 16 residues. CDR3: CATSRVRGQHQETQYF. The part of the CDR3 DNA that was read is TGTGCCACCAGCAGAGTCCGGGGACAGCACCAAGAGACC.

Regarding this clone: The missing CDR3 end, 3 residues past where the read stops, is filled in from the germline J gene. The genes are TRBV5-4 and TRBJ1-2, with a tentative D call TRBD1 (5 bases). From germline, CDR1 is SGHNT and CDR2 YYREEE (reference sequence). CDR3 length: 13 residues. With 1 base removed from V and 7 bases from J, the gap between germline ends came to 11 bases. CDR3: CASSLWGVPGYTF. The CDR3 DNA, read in part, is TGTGCCAGCAGCTTGTGGGGGGTACCTGGC.

Details on this clone: From the germline J gene comes the end of the CDR3, since the read stops 3 residues before it. V usage is TRBV11-2 and J usage is TRBJ2-7; possible D gene TRBD2, 6 bases. The germline V gene has CDR1 SGHAT and CDR2 FQNNGV. V gave up 1 base and J gave up 5 bases, with 9 bases separating them. The CDR3 totals 13 residues. The CDR3 DNA, read in part, is TGTGCCAGCAGCTTAGGTTCTAGCGACGAG. It yields the protein CASSLGSSDE. In full, the CDR3 reads CASSLGSSDEQYF.

As concerns this clone: The read is 3 residues too short to cover the CDR3 end, so that end is filled in from the germline J gene. The J gene is TRBJ1-2, the V gene TRBV7-9; D remains ambiguous. CDR1 is SEHNR and CDR2 is FQNEAQ in the germline V gene (reference sequence). The CDR3 has 13 amino acids. Partial CDR3 DNA: TGTGCCAGCAGCTTAGGTAGCTCCTACGAC. Encoded protein: CASSLGSSYD. The complete CDR3 reads CASSLGSSYDYTF.

Note on this clone: The missing CDR3 end, 3 residues past where the read stops, is filled in from the germline J gene. The rearrangement uses TRBV2 and TRBJ2-3, with 7 bases identical to TRBD1. CDR1 and CDR2 from the germline V gene are SNHLY and FYNNEI. The CDR3 length is 13 residues. The CDR3: CASSGEGAQPQYF. Incomplete CDR3 DNA: TGTGCCAGCAGTGGCGAGGGGGCCCAGCCG.

About this clone: The read gets to within 3 residues of the CDR3 end, and the germline J gene fills in the rest. The V call is TRBV20-1, the J call TRBJ2-5, with D perhaps TRBD2 (6 bases). The germline gives CDR1 DFQATT, CDR2 SNEGSKA (reference sequence). Trimming stripped 2 bases from V and 4 bases from J, with 11 bases between. The CDR3 runs to 13 residues. The chain's CDR3 is CSARLASVETQYF. The covered CDR3 bases are TGCAGTGCTAGATTGGCTAGCGTAGAGACC.

Details on this clone: Read sequence stops 3 residues before the CDR3 end, and the germline J gene provides the missing end. The chain links TRBV4-1 to TRBJ1-1; a weak D match, TRBD1 (6 bases). CDR1 is MGHRA, CDR2 YSYEKL, per germline. V was clipped by 0 bases and J by 5 bases, with 13 bases between them. There are 15 residues in the CDR3. CDR3 sequence reads: CASSQEQGFKTEAFF. The covered CDR3 bases are TGCGCCAGCAGCCAAGAACAGGGTTTCAAAACTGAA.

Notes on this clone: Read sequence stops 3 residues before the CDR3 end, and the germline J gene provides the missing end. The V call is TRBV5-1, the J call TRBJ2-5; TRBD2 aligns across 14 bases. Germline values: CDR1 SGHRS, CDR2 YFSETQ. The V and J ends lost 2 bases and 5 bases, in that order; junction bases with no gene match: 8. The CDR3 sequence is 17 residues long. The CDR3 DNA, read in part, is TGCGCCAGCAGCTTCGGACTAGCGGGGGGCGTCGGGGAGACC. It is translated as CASSFGLAGGVGET. Given in full, the CDR3 is CASSFGLAGGVGETQYF.

With respect to this clone: The read falls 3 residues short of the CDR3 end, and the missing part is taken from the germline J gene. The chain uses TRBV20-1 and TRBJ2-3; 7 nucleotides line up with TRBD1. This CDR3 is built from 15 residues. V shed 6 bases and J 2 bases; nucleotides not matched to a gene: 11. Germline assignment: CDR1 DFQATT and CDR2 SNEGSKA (reference sequence). The CDR3 protein is CSAPPGQLITDTQYF. CDR3 DNA (partial): TGCAGTGCACCACCGGGACAGCTAATCACAGATACG.

A remark on this clone: Sequencing ends 3 residues short of the CDR3 end; the germline J gene provides the rest. This chain joins TRBV5-1 and TRBJ2-5, with D possibly matching TRBD1 (6 bases). CDR3 size: 15 residues. Trimming pared 2 bases from V and 0 bases from J, leaving 11 bases between. Per the germline V gene, CDR1 is SGHRS and CDR2 is YFSETQ. CDR3 loop: CASSFRGDNQETQYF. Incomplete CDR3 DNA: TGCGCCAGCAGCTTTCGAGGGGACAACCAAGAGACC.

A remark on this clone: The read is 3 residues too short to cover the CDR3 end, so that end is filled in from the germline J gene. This chain links TRBV30 with TRBJ2-2, with 9 bases that match TRBD1. Germline-derived CDR1 and CDR2 are GTSNPN and SVGIG (reference sequence). V trimming: 2 bases; J trimming: 5 bases; junction bases outside the gene matches: 6. This CDR3 spans 15 amino acids. The CDR3 bases that were read are TGTGCCTGGAGTCGGGACAGGGTCGTAACCGGGGAG. The encoded protein is CAWSRDRVVTGE. The full CDR3 is CAWSRDRVVTGELFF.

Regarding this clone: The CDR3 end falls 3 residues outside the read, so it is completed with the germline J gene. This chain uses TRBV2 with TRBJ1-2; possible D gene TRBD1, 6 bases. Germline V gene lookup returns CDR1 SNHLY and CDR2 FYNNEI. The CDR3 is made up of 12 amino acids. The covered CDR3 bases are TGTGCCAGCAGGGAACAGGGTGACGAC. Protein: CASREQGDD. The whole CDR3 reads CASREQGDDYTF.

Notes on this clone: The read terminates 3 residues ahead of where the CDR3 ends, so the germline J gene completes it. The J gene is TRBJ2-1, the V gene TRBV2; D may be TRBD1 (6 bases). The germline CDR1 and CDR2 sequences are SNHLY and FYNNEI. Trimming removed 6 bases from V and 8 bases from J, with 14 bases in between. The CDR3 totals 13 residues. The CDR3 DNA, read in part, is TGTGCCAGCAGGGGTGGGGACAACCATGAG. Translation gives CASRGGDNHE. The full-length CDR3 reads as CASRGGDNHEQFF.

On this clone: The read ends 3 residues early relative to the CDR3; the germline J gene fills the gap. The chain employs TRBV5-6 and TRBJ2-2; 9 bases line up with TRBD1. Looked up from germline, CDR1 is SGHDT and CDR2 is YYEEEE. This CDR3 has 15 residues. The CDR3 bases that were read are TGTGCCAGCAGCTTGCGGGACAGGGTCTTTTCACCG. Amino acids: CASSLRDRVFSP. The whole CDR3 sequence reads CASSLRDRVFSPLFF.

As for this clone: The read terminates 3 residues before the CDR3 end, so the remaining end is supplied by the germline J gene. V and J are TRBV5-1 and TRBJ2-7; TRBD1 might be the D (5 bases). Germline CDR1 is SGHRS and CDR2 is YFSETQ. The ends were cut back, 4 bases at V and 0 bases at J, with 14 bases in the middle. The CDR3 is 15 residues long. The part of the CDR3 DNA that was read is TGCGCCAGCAGCCCCGCAGGGCAAAGCTCCTACGAG. Translating it yields CASSPAGQSSYE. From start to end, the CDR3 is CASSPAGQSSYEQYF.

Regarding this clone: The sequence runs out 3 residues before the end of the CDR3; the remainder is reconstructed from the germline J gene. The chain recombines TRBV5-1 with TRBJ2-4; 7 bases are a match to TRBD1. The CDR3 is made up of 13 amino acids. Germline V gives CDR1 SGHRS, CDR2 YFSETQ. The CDR3 loop is CASSSGQASGQYF. The CDR3 bases that were read are TGCGCCAGCAGCTCCGGACAGGCGAGTGGT.

Worth noting for this clone: The sequenced fragment ends 3 residues before the CDR3 boundary, so the rest is inferred from the germline J gene. The V call is TRBV30, the J call TRBJ2-5; unclear D gene. From germline, CDR1 is GTSNPN and CDR2 SVGIG (reference sequence). The CDR3 consists of 13 residues. V lost 2 bases and J lost 1, with 8 bases in between. This chain's CDR3 is CAWSFQSQETQYF. CDR3 DNA, as far as it was read: TGTGCCTGGAGTTTTCAGAGCCAAGAGACC.

A note on this clone: The CDR3 end is not reached by the read, which stops 3 residues before it; the germline J gene fills it in. The V and J genes are TRBV4-2 and TRBJ2-3; D not resolved. V was shortened by 0 bases and J by 1 base, with 8 bases between the two germline ends. Looked up from germline, CDR1 is LGHNA and CDR2 is YNFKEQ. The CDR3 loop spans 15 amino acids. The part of the CDR3 DNA that was read is TGTGCCAGCAGCCAAGATGGGCAGGGCACAGATACG. It yields the protein CASSQDGQGTDT. The complete CDR3 reads CASSQDGQGTDTQYF.

Comments on this clone: The DNA ends 3 residues before the CDR3 does, and the rest of the CDR3 is filled in from the germline J gene. V gene TRBV20-1 combines with J gene TRBJ1-4; 10 nucleotides line up with TRBD1. Germline loops: CDR1 DFQATT, CDR2 SNEGSKA (reference sequence). CDR3 length: 14 amino acids. With 3 bases clipped from V and 9 bases from J, the junction kept 7 bases outside the gene matches. CDR3 region: CSARPGQGRQKLFF. The CDR3 bases that were read are TGCAGTGCTAGGCCGGGACAGGGGAGACAAAAA.

In the case of this clone: The read ends 3 residues before the CDR3 terminus; that terminus is restored from the germline J gene. This rearrangement joins TRBV19 to TRBJ1-2; D perhaps matches TRBD1 (6 bases). This CDR3 is 15 amino acids long. CDR1 is LNHDA and CDR2 is SQIVND in the germline V gene (reference sequence). CDR3 protein: CASMGGDTSPNTYTF. The CDR3 bases that were read are TGTGCCAGTATGGGAGGGGACACCTCGCCGAATACC. Full variable domain (remainder filled in from reference TRBV19 and TRBJ1-2): DGGITQSPKYLFRKEGQNVTLSCEQNLNHDAMYWYRQDPGQGLRLIYYSQIVNDFQKGDIAEGYSVSREKKESFPLTVTSAQKNPTAFYLCASMGGDTSPNTYTFGSGTRLTVV.

On this clone itself: The sequence runs out 3 residues before the end of the CDR3; the remainder is reconstructed from the germline J gene. This rearrangement joins TRBV5-1 to TRBJ1-4; 9 bases fit TRBD1. Germline V CDR1 and CDR2: SGHRS, YFSETQ. CDR3 length: 16 residues. The junction had 11 bases not matched to a gene; V was cut back by 4 bases and J by 7 bases. CDR3 DNA (partial): TGCGCCAGCAGCACCGGAGGACAGGGGATTACTGAAAAA. This sequence encodes CASSTGGQGITEK. From start to end, the CDR3 is CASSTGGQGITEKLFF.